These T cell receptor beta chains were read from a single sample in a study of vaccination effects on CD4 cells after COVID-19. Data came from immunoSEQ multiplex PCR; TCRdb stores just in-frame clones and leaves some out. This sample has about 45,000 clones, with around 77% found just once. No cognate antigen is known for these TCRs. The source material was CD4+ T cells from PBMCs cultured with SARS-CoV-2 spike peptides, sampled before COVID-19 vaccination. The receptor set was obtained from a human donor who received a COVID-19 vaccine. Both conserved end residues are part of each CDR3. Fields, in order: V gene, J gene, clone size, D gene, CDR3 protein, CDR3 DNA. A D gene is named only where the DNA matches it firmly. Clone sizes are given selectively: once, few, many, or a class where the clone is expanded.

TRBV5-1,TRBJ1-2,-,-,CASSSVPEYGYTF,TGCGCCAGCAGCTCGGTCCCCGAATATGGCTACACCTTC
TRBV12-3/TRBV12-4,TRBJ2-3,-,-,CASSLNVATQYF,TGTGCCAGCAGCCTTAACGTGGCTACGCAGTATTTT
TRBV7-2,TRBJ2-5,-,-,CASSLAGPRETQYF,TGTGCCAGCAGCTTAGCGGGCCCCCGGGAGACCCAGTACTTC
TRBV25-1,TRBJ2-2,-,TRBD2,CASSDSGGTGELFF,TGTGCCAGCAGTGATAGCGGGGGGACCGGGGAGCTGTTTTTT
TRBV19,TRBJ2-1,-,TRBD1,CASSIGQGLRNNEQFF,TGTGCCAGTAGTATAGGACAGGGCTTAAGAAACAATGAGCAGTTCTTC
TRBV7-9,TRBJ1-2,-,TRBD1,CASSTRETGGRYGYTF,TGTGCCAGCAGCACCCGGGAGACAGGGGGCCGGTATGGCTACACCTTC
TRBV30,TRBJ2-3,-,-,CAWTPGRLDTQYF,TGTGCCTGGACCCCAGGCCGGTTAGATACGCAGTATTTT
TRBV23-1,TRBJ1-4,-,-,CASSQSEGDPNEKLFF,TGCGCCAGCAGTCAATCGGAGGGGGACCCGAATGAAAAACTGTTTTTT
TRBV12-3/TRBV12-4,TRBJ1-6,few,-,CASSPNGNSPLHF,TGTGCCAGCAGTCCTAACGGTAATTCACCCCTCCACTTT
TRBV19,TRBJ1-1,-,TRBD1,CASSIVRDSHQAFF,TGTGCCAGTAGTATAGTCCGGGACAGCCACCAAGCTTTCTTT
TRBV30,TRBJ1-4,-,-,CAWSISTGEKLFF,TGTGCCTGGAGTATATCGACAGGAGAAAAACTGTTTTTT
TRBV7-3,TRBJ2-2,-,-,CASSLRDTRETGELFF,TGTGCCAGCAGCCTCCGGGACACACGAGAGACCGGGGAGCTGTTTTTT
TRBV29-1,TRBJ1-2,-,TRBD1,CSSQGLDGYTF,TGCAGCTCACAGGGGCTTGATGGCTACACCTTC
TRBV30,TRBJ1-5,once,-,CAWNGGLVNQPQHF,TGTGCCTGGAATGGGGGTTTGGTCAATCAGCCCCAGCATTTT
TRBV4-1,TRBJ2-3,-,-,CASSQDPSRDTQYF,TGCGCCAGCAGCCAAGACCCGAGCAGGGATACGCAGTATTTT
TRBV5-8,TRBJ2-3,-,TRBD2,CASPRPPGTSVTDTQYF,TGTGCCAGCCCCCGACCGCCTGGGACTAGTGTGACAGATACGCAGTATTTT
TRBV6-5,TRBJ2-1,few,-,CASSRTVSYNEQFF,TGTGCCAGCAGCAGGACAGTCTCCTACAATGAGCAGTTCTTC
TRBV6-5,TRBJ1-4,-,-,CASRTWDGYNEKLFF,TGTGCCAGCAGGACATGGGACGGTTATAATGAAAAACTGTTTTTT
TRBV6-6,TRBJ1-1,-,-,CASSYSLRADTEAFF,TGTGCCAGCAGTTATTCCCTTAGGGCAGACACTGAAGCTTTCTTT
TRBV2,TRBJ1-5,-,TRBD1,CASRRQGGQPQHF,TGTGCCAGCAGGAGACAGGGCGGCCAGCCCCAGCATTTT
TRBV14,TRBJ1-4,-,TRBD1,CASTRPGQGHEKLFF,TGTGCCAGCACCAGACCGGGACAGGGGCATGAAAAACTGTTTTTT
TRBV24-1,TRBJ2-2,-,-,CATRQVSGTGELFF,TGTGCCACCCGACAGGTTTCGGGCACCGGGGAGCTGTTTTTT
TRBV10-3,TRBJ2-3,-,-,CAISDRADTQYF,TGTGCCATCAGTGATAGGGCAGATACGCAGTATTTT
TRBV5-8,TRBJ2-1,-,-,CASPSGLNRTGEYNEQFF,TGTGCCAGCCCGTCGGGCCTAAACAGAACCGGGGAGTACAATGAGCAGTTCTTC
TRBV10-3,TRBJ2-1,-,-,CAIRPDRGGNEQFF,TGTGCCATTAGGCCTGACCGAGGGGGCAATGAGCAGTTCTTC
TRBV28,TRBJ2-2,-,TRBD2,CASSPGGRGTGELFF,TGTGCCAGCAGCCCGGGGGGGCGCGGCACCGGGGAGCTGTTTTTT
TRBV5-1,TRBJ2-6,once,-,CASSLQLSGANVLTF,TGCGCCAGCAGCTTACAGCTCTCTGGGGCCAACGTCCTGACTTTC
TRBV18,TRBJ1-2,-,-,CASSPGRVTYGYTF,TGTGCCAGCTCACCTGGTAGGGTTACGTATGGCTACACCTTC
TRBV28,TRBJ1-1,few,-,CASTSNTEAFF,TGTGCCAGCACCTCGAACACTGAAGCTTTCTTT
TRBV3-1/TRBV3-2,TRBJ1-4,-,-,CASSQVHEKLFF,TGTGCCAGCAGCCAAGTGCATGAAAAACTGTTTTTT
TRBV2,TRBJ1-6,once,TRBD1,CASSVQGPINSPLHF,TGTGCCAGCAGTGTACAGGGGCCGATAAATTCACCCCTCCACTTT
TRBV13,TRBJ2-1,-,-,CASSFLRTYNEQFF,TGTGCCAGCAGCTTTCTCAGAACCTACAATGAGCAGTTCTTC
TRBV18,TRBJ1-1,-,TRBD1,CASSRTGLGEAFF,TGTGCCAGCTCTCGGACAGGGTTAGGGGAAGCTTTCTTT
TRBV10-2,TRBJ2-1,-,-,CASSAPGLGNEQFF,TGCGCCAGCAGTGCCCCAGGCCTGGGGAATGAGCAGTTCTTC